This is a list of T cell receptor beta chains from one sample in a study of Ad26.COV2.S vaccination and SARS-CoV-2 variants. Some clones are missing from TCRdb's copy, which holds only in-frame ones; the method was immunoSEQ multiplex PCR. The data hold 43,000 or so clones, with roughly 83% observed a single time. The sample consisted of peripheral blood, taken after recovery from COVID-19. Source of these receptors: a human donor who had recovered from COVID-19. The CDR3 runs from the conserved cysteine through the conserved F or W. The order of the fields is J gene, V gene, CDR3 length, D gene, CDR3 DNA, CDR3 protein. A D gene is named only where the DNA matches it firmly.

TRBJ2-3	TRBV4-1	16	TRBD2	TGCGCCAGCAGCCAAGTCGGCGGGGGGCACACAGATACGCAGTATTTT	CASSQVGGGHTDTQYF
TRBJ1-5	TRBV28	16	-	TGTGCCAGCAGTTTATCGAGGGGACGGAGCAATCAGCCCCAGCATTTT	CASSLSRGRSNQPQHF
TRBJ2-2	TRBV11-3	18	-	TGTGCCAGCAGCTTAGACTCCCCCAGTGCCAGGCACACCGGGGAGCTGTTTTTT	CASSLDSPSARHTGELFF
TRBJ2-1	TRBV10-1	14	TRBD1	TGCGCCAGCAGACACAGGGGCCCCTCAGATGAGCAGTTCTTC	CASRHRGPSDEQFF
TRBJ2-5	TRBV29-1	13	TRBD2	TGCAGCGTAGTAGCGGGAGGGCGAGAGACCCAGTACTTC	CSVVAGGRETQYF
TRBJ1-5	TRBV7-2	16	TRBD1	TGTGCCAGCAGCTCCTCTGGGACAGGGGGCTATCAGCCCCAGCATTTT	CASSSSGTGGYQPQHF
TRBJ2-1	TRBV5-1	16	TRBD1	TGCGCCAGCAGCTTGTCCGGGACAGGGGCAAGGAATGAGCAGTTCTTC	CASSLSGTGARNEQFF
TRBJ2-3	TRBV30	12	-	TGTGCCTGGAGTCAGAGCACAGATACGCAGTATTTT	CAWSQSTDTQYF
TRBJ1-5	TRBV27	15	-	TGTGCCAGCAGTTTAGGCGGGGGAGGAAATCAGCCCCAGCATTTT	CASSLGGGGNQPQHF
TRBJ2-1	TRBV7-9	18	TRBD2	TGTGCCAGCAGCTTACGTCCTCTCCGGGCTAGCGGCAACAATGAGCAGTTCTTC	CASSLRPLRASGNNEQFF
TRBJ2-7	TRBV12-3/TRBV12-4	13	-	TGTGCCAGCCAAACTAGCATAAAGCACGAGCAGTACTTC	CASQTSIKHEQYF
TRBJ1-4	TRBV9	13	-	TGTGCCAGCAGCGATCAGATTAATGAAAAACTGTTTTTT	CASSDQINEKLFF
TRBJ2-1	TRBV18	13	-	TGTGCCAGCTCGGGACTGGGGAACAATGAGCAGTTCTTC	CASSGLGNNEQFF
TRBJ1-2	TRBV4-2	14	-	TGTGCCAGCAGCCAAGATCTGGACATCTATGGCTACACCTTC	CASSQDLDIYGYTF